Following are 12 T cell receptor beta chains from one sample sequenced in a study of T cell responses to AZD1222 COVID-19 vaccine. This table comes from immunoSEQ multiplex PCR, and its TCRdb copy is limited to in-frame clones, with some not included. This table has around 150,000 clones, 80% to 95% appearing once. Sequenced material: peripheral blood, taken 28 days after the second AZD1222 dose. The origin of the receptors is an adult who received the AZD1222 COVID-19 vaccine.

The rearrangement uses TRBV5-6 and TRBJ2-5; TRBD2 might be the D (6 bases). Germline values: CDR1 SGHDT, CDR2 YYEEEE. V lost 4 bases and J lost 5, with 12 bases in between. CDR3 length: 13 residues. The CDR3 loop is CASSGGLGETQYF. The CDR3 nucleotides read TGTGCCAGCAGCGGGGGGTTGGGCGAGACCCAGTACTTC. Together with reference TRBV5-6 and TRBJ2-5, the CDR3 gives the full variable domain: DAGVTQSPTHLIKTRGQQVTLRCSPKSGHDTVSWYQQALGQGPQFIFQYYEEEERQRGNFPDRFSGHQFPNYSSELNVNALLLGDSALYLCASSGGLGETQYFGPGTRLLVL.

This chain links TRBV18 with TRBJ2-1; TRBD1 agrees at 7 bases. Germline assignment: CDR1 KGHSH and CDR2 LQKENI. The V gene end was trimmed by 0 bases and the J gene end by 4 bases; junction bases not matched to a gene: 6. This CDR3 contains 16 residues. DNA of the CDR3: TGTGCCAGCTCACCACCTTCCGACAGGGTATACAATGAGCAGTTCTTC. Translation gives CASSPPSDRVYNEQFF. Full variable domain (missing parts from reference TRBV18 and TRBJ2-1): NAGVMQNPRHLVRRRGQEARLRCSPMKGHSHVYWYRQLPEEGLKFMVYLQKENIIDESGMPKERFSAEFPKEGPSILRIQQVVRGDSAAYFCASSPPSDRVYNEQFFGPGTRLTVL.

V is TRBV28 and J is TRBJ1-5; no clear D gene. The ends were cut back, 2 bases at V and 7 bases at J, with 12 bases in the middle. CDR3 length equals 14 residues. Germline V gene sequence: CDR1 MDHEN, CDR2 SYDVKM. As DNA, the CDR3 is TGTGCCAGCAGTTTAAATCTCCCGGGGCAGCCCCAGCATTTT. Translating it yields CASSLNLPGQPQHF.

The chain is built from TRBV6-4 and TRBJ2-7, with TRBD1 matching 7 bases. Germline V CDR1 and CDR2: MRHNA, SNTAGT. Trimming removed 2 bases from V and 3 bases from J; junction bases left unmatched: 1. This CDR3 region has 13 residues. Written as DNA, the CDR3 is TGTGCCAGCAGTGACAACAGGGGCTACGAGCAGTACTTC. Translation: CASSDNRGYEQYF.

This clone occurred once. The chain combines TRBV4-1 with TRBJ1-2; D may be TRBD1 (5 bases). Per germline, CDR1 MGHRA and CDR2 YSYEKL. V was trimmed by 0 bases and J by 0 bases, leaving 11 bases between them. The CDR3 runs to 16 residues. The CDR3 loop is CASSQEGLQANYGYTF. For the CDR3, the DNA is TGCGCCAGCAGCCAAGAGGGGCTACAGGCTAACTATGGCTACACCTTC.

This chain joins TRBV6-5 and TRBJ1-1; 9 nucleotides align to TRBD1. Germline CDR1 and CDR2: MNHEY and SVGAGI. J lost 11 bases, V lost 5 bases, and 15 bases had no gene match. This CDR3 is 15 amino acids long. DNA of the CDR3: TGTGCCAGCAGTCCACAGGGGGCGCCAACAGGAGCGGCTTTCTTT. This codes for CASSPQGAPTGAAFF.

This clone was seen a handful of times. The chain employs TRBV18 and TRBJ2-3; TRBD2 matches at 7 bases. After removal of 3 bases from V and 6 bases from J, the junction contained 12 bases not matched to a gene. This CDR3 region has 16 residues. From germline, CDR1 is KGHSH and CDR2 LQKENI. This CDR3 is CASSPPGGGGFDTQYF. The CDR3 DNA is TGTGCCAGCTCACCCCCGGGAGGCGGGGGATTCGATACGCAGTATTTT.

The rearrangement links TRBV4-1 to TRBJ1-1, with D maybe TRBD1 (5 bases). The CDR3 loop spans 15 amino acids. V dropped 3 bases and J dropped 6 bases, with 17 bases sitting between them. Germline V lookup: CDR1 MGHRA, CDR2 YSYEKL. The CDR3 DNA reads as TGCGCCAGCAGCCAGACCTCGCTTGGGGCAGCTGAAGCTTTCTTT. Protein product: CASSQTSLGAAEAFF.

This clone appeared once. This chain uses TRBV4-3 with TRBJ2-7, with 7 positions matching TRBD1. V was clipped by 3 bases and J by 3 bases; unmatched bases: 2. Germline values: CDR1 LGHNA, CDR2 YSLEER. The CDR3 covers 13 residues. This CDR3 reads CASSHDRDYEQYF. The CDR3, as DNA: TGCGCCAGCAGCCACGACAGGGACTACGAGCAGTACTTC.

This chain links TRBV4-2 with TRBJ2-5; a possible D gene is TRBD2 (6 bases). The V gene lost 1 base and the J gene lost 1 base, with 7 bases spanning the gap. CDR1 LGHNA and CDR2 YNFKEQ come from the germline V gene. The CDR3 length is 14 residues. The CDR3, as DNA: TGTGCCAGCAGCCAAGGCGGGGCCCAAGAGACCCAGTACTTC. Its translation is CASSQGGAQETQYF.

This rearrangement joins TRBV9 to TRBJ1-3; no firm D call. Trimming cost V 2 bases and J 0 bases, with 12 bases left between them. This CDR3 is built from 16 residues. Germline CDR1 reads SGDLS; CDR2 reads YYNGEE. CDR3 sequence reads: CASSVAKTSSGNTIYF. Here the CDR3 DNA reads TGTGCCAGCAGCGTTGCCAAAACCAGCTCTGGAAACACCATATATTTT.

The J gene is TRBJ1-2, the V gene TRBV7-6, with D perhaps TRBD1 (6 bases). The germline CDR1 and CDR2 sequences are SGHVS and FNYEAQ. The CDR3 covers 15 residues. The ends were cut back, 2 bases at V and 6 bases at J, with 16 bases in the middle. The CDR3 bases are TGTGCCAGCAGCTTAAACGGACAGCCAAGGGATGGCTACACCTTC. Amino acid sequence: CASSLNGQPRDGYTF.